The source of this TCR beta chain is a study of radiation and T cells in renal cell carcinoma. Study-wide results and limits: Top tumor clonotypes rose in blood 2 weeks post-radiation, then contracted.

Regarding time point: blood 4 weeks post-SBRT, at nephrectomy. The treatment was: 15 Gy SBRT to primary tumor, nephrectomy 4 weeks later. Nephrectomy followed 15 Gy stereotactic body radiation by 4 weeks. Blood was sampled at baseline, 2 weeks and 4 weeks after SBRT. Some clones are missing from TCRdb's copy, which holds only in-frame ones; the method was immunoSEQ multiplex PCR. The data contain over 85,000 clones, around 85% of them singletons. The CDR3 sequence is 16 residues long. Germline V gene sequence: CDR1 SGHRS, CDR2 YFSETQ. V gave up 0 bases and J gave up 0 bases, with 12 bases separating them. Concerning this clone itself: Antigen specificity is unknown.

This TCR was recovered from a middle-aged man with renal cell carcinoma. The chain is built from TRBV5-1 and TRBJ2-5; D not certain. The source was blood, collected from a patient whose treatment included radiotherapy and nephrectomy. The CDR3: CASSLALAEDQETQYF. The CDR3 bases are TGCGCCAGCAGCTTGGCCTTGGCAGAAGACCAAGAGACCCAGTACTTC.